This T cell receptor beta chain was sequenced for a study of blood T cell repertoires in COVID-19. This clone appeared once. Germline assignment: CDR1 LNHNV and CDR2 YYDKDF (reference sequence). V was clipped by 0 bases and J by 7 bases; unmatched bases: 15. This CDR3 has 18 amino acids. TCRdb keeps only in-frame clones here, not all; method: immunoSEQ multiplex PCR. The table shows some 280,000 clones, with around 86% occurring only once. The TCR comes from a woman aged 25 to 39 with active or convalescent COVID-19. The chain recombines TRBV15 with TRBJ1-5, with TRBD1 matching 7 bases. The sequenced material came from peripheral blood. The CDR3 spells CATSRDTPRTGLGQPQHF. DNA of the CDR3: TGTGCCACCAGCAGAGATACTCCCAGGACAGGTTTAGGACAGCCCCAGCATTTT.